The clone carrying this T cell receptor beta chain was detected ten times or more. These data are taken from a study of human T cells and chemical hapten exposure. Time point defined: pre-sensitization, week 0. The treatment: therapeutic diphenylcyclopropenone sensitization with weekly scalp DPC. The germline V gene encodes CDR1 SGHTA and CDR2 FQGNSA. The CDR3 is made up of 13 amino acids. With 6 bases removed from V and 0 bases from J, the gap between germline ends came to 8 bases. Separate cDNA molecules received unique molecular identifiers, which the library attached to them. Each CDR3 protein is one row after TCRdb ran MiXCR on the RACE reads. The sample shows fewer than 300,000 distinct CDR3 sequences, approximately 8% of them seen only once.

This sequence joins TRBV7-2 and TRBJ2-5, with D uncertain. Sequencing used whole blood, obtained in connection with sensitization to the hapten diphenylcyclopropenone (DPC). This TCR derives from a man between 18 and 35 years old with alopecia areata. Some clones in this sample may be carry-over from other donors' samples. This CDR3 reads CASSKEYQETQYF. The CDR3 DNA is TGTGCCAGCAGTAAAGAGTACCAAGAGACCCAGTACTTC.